Shown below are 24 T cell receptor beta chains from a single sample sequenced in a study of identical twins. TCRdb reprocessed the 5' RACE reads with MiXCR, giving one entry per CDR3 protein. The sample lists around 500,000 distinct CDR3 sequences, 14% seen once, with about 0.54% in the top ten. Another study also made use of these data, one on yellow fever vaccine responses in identical twins.

Sequences were obtained from CD4+ T cells sorted from blood. These receptors were obtained from a woman aged 18-29 years in good health.

In this sample, this clonotype turned up many times. The V call is TRBV12-3 or TRBV12-4, the J call TRBJ2-1; 12 bases match TRBD2. The J segment lost 12 bases and the V segment lost 6 bases, leaving 9 bases of the junction unmatched. The CDR3 sequence is 14 residues long. This CDR3 is CASSRQTSGSRQFF. CDR3 DNA: TGTGCCAGCAGCCGGCAGACTAGCGGGAGTAGGCAGTTCTTC.

This clonotype was counted a few times. This chain joins TRBV6-5 and TRBJ2-4, with D tentatively TRBD1 or TRBD2 (5 bases each). Trimming stripped 5 bases from V and 0 bases from J, with 17 bases between. This CDR3 spans 17 amino acids. Germline-derived CDR1 and CDR2 are MNHEY and SVGAGI. As DNA, the CDR3 is TGTGCCAGCAGTATGACTCCGGGACGGCTAGCCAAAAACATTCAGTACTTC. Protein: CASSMTPGRLAKNIQYF.

This chain uses TRBV25-1 with TRBJ2-3; 7 bases map to TRBD1. Per the germline V gene, CDR1 is MGHDK and CDR2 is SYGVNS. CDR3 length: 13 amino acids. Trimming at V came to 6 bases and at J to 1 base, leaving 1 base not matched to a gene. The CDR3 loop reads CASRGTGTDTQYF. In DNA, the CDR3 is TGTGCCAGCAGGGGGACAGGCACAGATACGCAGTATTTT. The variable domain in full, with the rest retrieved from reference TRBV25-1 and TRBJ2-3, is EADIYQTPRYLVIGTGKKITLECSQTMGHDKMYWYQQDPGMELHLIHYSYGVNSTEKGDLSSESTVSRIRTEHFPLTLESARPSHTSQYLCASRGTGTDTQYFGPGTRLTVL.

This clonotype was picked up a small number of times. The chain recombines TRBV24-1 with TRBJ2-1; D uncertain. V was clipped by 4 bases and J by 10 bases, with 10 bases between them. CDR1 is KGHDR, CDR2 SFDVKD, per germline. The CDR3 spans 12 residues. CDR3 region: CATSDPLTEQFF. DNA of the CDR3: TGTGCCACCAGTGACCCCCTCACGGAGCAGTTCTTC.

There are a few counts of this clonotype. This chain connects TRBV28 to TRBJ2-3, with D possibly being TRBD2 (6 bases). Germline values: CDR1 MDHEN, CDR2 SYDVKM. The CDR3 contains 16 residues. Trimming shortened V by 6 bases and J by 0 bases, and 16 bases separated the two germline ends. The CDR3 loop reads CASRTGGATSTDTQYF. The CDR3 region has the DNA TGTGCCAGCAGGACTGGCGGGGCCACTAGCACAGATACGCAGTATTTT.

The rearrangement uses TRBV11-2 and TRBJ2-3; perhaps D is TRBD1 or TRBD2 (5 bases each). V lost 7 bases and J 0 bases, leaving 14 bases between the germline ends. The CDR3 covers 15 residues. Germline V gene sequence: CDR1 SGHAT, CDR2 FQNNGV. CDR3 protein: CASIKTGASTDTQYF. The DNA for the CDR3 is TGTGCCAGCATCAAGACCGGGGCTAGCACAGATACGCAGTATTTT.

This clonotype was detected a few times. This chain's CDR3 is CASSPDLVRSEKLFF. The CDR3 DNA is TGTGCCAGCAGCCCGGACCTAGTGAGGTCAGAAAAACTGTTTTTT. The chain couples TRBV7-2 to TRBJ1-4, with D unclear. The CDR3 extends over 15 amino acids. V was cut by 5 bases and J by 8 bases, with 18 bases left in between. The germline V gene encodes CDR1 SGHTA and CDR2 FQGNSA. The full variable domain, completed using reference TRBV7-2 and TRBJ1-4, is GAGVSQSPSNKVTEKGKDVELRCDPISGHTALYWYRQSLGQGLEFLIYFQGNSAPDKSGLPSDRFSAERTGGSVSTLTIQRTQQEDSAVYLCASSPDLVRSEKLFFGSGTQLSVL.

The chain has TRBV20-1 and TRBJ2-1; perhaps TRBD2 as D (6 bases). CDR1 and CDR2 (germline): DFQATT, SNEGSKA (reference sequence). The CDR3 consists of 15 residues. V was shortened by 2 bases and J by 5 bases, with 16 bases between the two germline ends. The CDR3 sequence is CSARFAGMQNNEQFF. As DNA, the CDR3 is TGCAGTGCTAGATTCGCGGGGATGCAAAACAATGAGCAGTTCTTC.

This clonotype was picked up a small number of times. The chain links TRBV9 to TRBJ2-2, with D possibly matching TRBD1 (6 bases). Germline V CDR1 and CDR2: SGDLS, YYNGEE. CDR3 length equals 14 residues. V lost 6 bases and J lost 0, with 9 bases in between. CDR3 sequence: CASMGTPNTGELFF. CDR3 DNA sequence: TGTGCCAGCATGGGGACACCGAACACCGGGGAGCTGTTTTTT.

The rearrangement links TRBV7-2 to TRBJ1-1; D gene ambiguous. The V end was cut by 5 bases, the J end by 3 bases, with 10 bases between. The CDR3 is 13 residues long. Germline CDR1 SGHTA, CDR2 FQGNSA. The DNA of the CDR3 is TGTGCCAGCAGCCTAGGTTCGTACACTGAAGCTTTCTTT. It codes for CASSLGSYTEAFF.

Many counts were recorded for this clonotype. V is TRBV29-1 and J is TRBJ1-5; 8 nucleotides match TRBD1. This CDR3 contains 13 residues. The J segment lost 4 bases and the V segment lost 5 bases, leaving 4 bases of the junction unmatched. The germline gives CDR1 SQVTM, CDR2 ANQGSEA. This chain's CDR3 is CSVRQGRNQPQHF. The CDR3 DNA reads as TGCAGCGTTCGACAGGGGAGAAATCAGCCCCAGCATTTT.

The sample holds a few counts of this clonotype. This chain connects TRBV7-2 to TRBJ2-2; the match to TRBD2 covers 8 bases. CDR3 length: 15 amino acids. Losses at the gene ends were 4 bases for V and 4 bases for J; bases not matched to a gene: 5. The germline V gene has CDR1 SGHTA and CDR2 FQGNSA. The CDR3 DNA reads TGTGCCAGCAGCTCCCGGACTAGCTTCACCGGGGAGCTGTTTTTT. It yields the protein CASSSRTSFTGELFF.

This clonotype was counted many times. V usage is TRBV28 and J usage is TRBJ1-4; possibly TRBD1 for D (6 bases). The germline V gene has CDR1 MDHEN and CDR2 SYDVKM. V lost 4 bases and J lost 5, with 14 bases in between. The CDR3 runs to 15 residues. The CDR3 is CASSSPGQGNEKLFF. DNA of the CDR3: TGTGCCAGCAGTTCGCCGGGACAAGGAAATGAAAAACTGTTTTTT.

The chain joins TRBV6-2 or TRBV6-3 to TRBJ2-1, with a weak D call TRBD2 (5 bases). CDR1 and CDR2 (germline): MNHEY, SVGEGT. This CDR3 contains 16 residues. Between the trimmed V and J ends, which lost 1 base and 6 bases, there was a span of 16 bases. CDR3: CASSYFAAAGSNEQFF. Here the CDR3 DNA reads TGTGCCAGCAGTTACTTCGCGGCCGCGGGCAGCAATGAGCAGTTCTTC.

The chain couples TRBV7-9 to TRBJ2-5; TRBD2 matches 7 bases. The CDR3 covers 12 residues. The germline V gene encodes CDR1 SEHNR and CDR2 FQNEAQ (reference sequence). The V gene end was trimmed by 10 bases and the J gene end by 1 base; junction bases not matched to a gene: 3. DNA of the CDR3: TGTGCCACGGGACTAACCCAAGAGACCCAGTACTTC. This codes for CATGLTQETQYF.

This clonotype appeared many times. This chain joins TRBV9 and TRBJ1-1; D remains unclear. Trimming stripped 0 bases from V and 1 base from J, with 7 bases between. Germline assignment: CDR1 SGDLS and CDR2 YYNGEE. The CDR3 covers 14 residues. CDR3 nucleotide sequence: TGTGCCAGCAGCGTAGTGGCGGGGAACACTGAAGCTTTCTTT. Translating it yields CASSVVAGNTEAFF. Supplemented by reference TRBV9 and TRBJ1-1, the full variable domain reads DSGVTQTPKHLITATGQRVTLRCSPRSGDLSVYWYQQSLDQGLQFLIQYYNGEERAKGNILERFSAQQFPDLHSELNLSSLELGDSALYFCASSVVAGNTEAFFGQGTRLTVV.

This clonotype has ten or more counts. The chain is built from TRBV9 and TRBJ2-1; 10 positions agree with TRBD2. The CDR3 is 17 amino acids. J was trimmed by 9 bases and V by 0 bases; bases with no gene match: 12. Germline V lookup: CDR1 SGDLS, CDR2 YYNGEE. The CDR3 region has the DNA TGTGCCAGCAGCGTAGTCCCTACTAGCGGGGCTGGGGGTGAGCAGTTCTTC. Translation gives CASSVVPTSGAGGEQFF.

This clonotype was observed a few times. The chain has TRBV20-1 and TRBJ2-1; TRBD2 agrees at 10 bases. The CDR3 totals 16 residues. Germline V gene data show CDR1 as DFQATT and CDR2 as SNEGSKA (reference sequence). J lost 4 bases, V lost 2 bases, and 8 bases had no gene match. CDR3 region: CSARSDSSGGYNEQFF. DNA for the CDR3: TGCAGTGCTAGATCCGACTCTAGCGGGGGTTACAATGAGCAGTTCTTC.

This chain connects TRBV20-1 to TRBJ2-7; D may match TRBD1 or TRBD2 (5 bases each). Germline CDR1 and CDR2: DFQATT and SNEGSKA (reference sequence). Trimming cost V 7 bases and J 3 bases, with 19 bases left between them. The CDR3 covers 14 residues. The CDR3 loop is CSGSPGQVIYEQYF. For the CDR3, the DNA is TGCAGTGGGTCTCCGGGGCAGGTTATCTACGAGCAGTACTTC.

CDR3 nucleotide sequence: TGTGCCAGTAGATCACCGACAGACGGCACAGATACGCAGTATTTT. Its translation is CASRSPTDGTDTQYF. This chain connects TRBV19 to TRBJ2-3, with D tentatively TRBD1 (5 bases). V was cut by 6 bases and J by 1 base, with 14 bases left in between. The CDR3 runs to 15 residues. Germline V lookup: CDR1 LNHDA, CDR2 SQIVND (reference sequence). The entire variable domain, with the rest obtained from reference TRBV19 and TRBJ2-3, is as follows: DGGITQSPKYLFRKEGQNVTLSCEQNLNHDAMYWYRQDPGQGLRLIYYSQIVNDFQKGDIAEGYSVSREKKESFPLTVTSAQKNPTAFYLCASRSPTDGTDTQYFGPGTRLTVL.

This clonotype has a handful of counts. The gene calls are TRBV7-8 and TRBJ2-5; 10 bases align to TRBD2. V shed 2 bases and J 3 bases; nucleotides not matched to a gene: 3. Germline assignment: CDR1 SGHVS and CDR2 FQNEAQ. The CDR3 runs to 15 residues. CDR3 loop: CASSLNSGGKETQYF. The CDR3 region has the DNA TGTGCCAGCAGCTTAAATAGCGGGGGGAAAGAGACCCAGTACTTC.

This clonotype was seen only a few times. This rearrangement joins TRBV24-1 to TRBJ2-2; D tentatively fits TRBD1 or TRBD2 (5 bases each). Germline assignment: CDR1 KGHDR and CDR2 SFDVKD. The CDR3 covers 17 residues. Between the trimmed V and J ends, which lost 0 bases and 0 bases, there was a span of 10 bases. The CDR3: CATSDLPGRTNTGELFF. CDR3 in DNA: TGTGCCACCAGTGATTTGCCGGGACGGACGAACACCGGGGAGCTGTTTTTT.

The rearrangement uses TRBV7-2 and TRBJ2-7, with unresolved D. V shed 0 bases and J shed 3 bases, with 3 bases lying between them. Germline V CDR1 and CDR2: SGHTA, FQGNSA. This CDR3 contains 12 residues. The CDR3 DNA follows: TGTGCCAGCAGCTTAGCTGTCTACGAGCAGTACTTC. As protein: CASSLAVYEQYF.

This clonotype was counted a few times. The chain's CDR3 is CASSLRAGNYEQYF. CDR3 DNA: TGTGCCAGCAGCCTTAGGGCAGGCAACTACGAGCAGTACTTC. V gene TRBV7-2 combines with J gene TRBJ2-7; D is unclear. The germline V and J ends were trimmed by 5 bases and 3 bases, with 14 bases remaining between them. The CDR3 runs 14 residues. Looked up from germline, CDR1 is SGHTA and CDR2 is FQGNSA.